The 3 T cell receptor beta chains below all came from one sample that was sequenced in a study of shared clonotypes between healthy human individuals (dated by TCRdb to about 2020). The library was built by means of the immunoSEQ multiplex PCR assay. The table was pulled from immuneACCESS by TCRdb, which kept in-frame rearrangements only. Such tables lose some clones; where checked, under half of the loss comes from unresolved V genes, and the rest has no known cause. A total of 2 million to 2.5 million clones appear in this sample, 85% to 95% of them only once. Together, the top ten hold 0.3% to 0.4% of the sample. The sequenced material came from naive CD4+ T cells from PBMCs. The meaning of the sample's cell subset or site label: CD45RA+ positively selected. The receptors were sampled from a man between 18 and 35 years old in good health. Some clones in this sample may be carry-over from other donors' samples.

The rearrangement uses TRBV29-1 and TRBJ2-1; D not resolved. This CDR3 region has 14 residues. CDR1 and CDR2 from the germline V gene are SQVTM and ANQGSEA. V lost 4 bases, J lost 0 bases, and 10 bases lay in between. CDR3 DNA sequence: TGCAGCGTTGGCCTAATGAGCTCCTACAATGAGCAGTTCTTC. Residues: CSVGLMSSYNEQFF.

The chain combines TRBV6-1 with TRBJ2-7, with D possibly matching TRBD2 (5 bases). Germline V gene data show CDR1 as MNHNS and CDR2 as SASEGT. The CDR3 consists of 14 residues. Trimming stripped 2 bases from V and 3 bases from J, with 11 bases between. CDR3 bases: TGTGCCAGCAGTGAAATGAACGGACTCTACGAGCAGTACTTC. It yields the protein CASSEMNGLYEQYF.

This chain connects TRBV2 to TRBJ2-5, with 7 bases that match TRBD1. CDR1 SNHLY and CDR2 FYNNEI come from the germline V gene. This CDR3 is built from 13 residues. V was clipped by 7 bases and J by 5 bases; unmatched bases: 7. The CDR3, as DNA: TGTGCCAGCACAGGACAGGTGGGGGAGACCCAGTACTTC. Amino acid sequence: CASTGQVGETQYF. Full variable domain (outside the CDR3, taken from reference TRBV2 and TRBJ2-5): EPEVTQTPSHQVTQMGQEVILRCVPISNHLYFYWYRQILGQKVEFLVSFYNNEISEKSEIFDDQFSVERPDGSNFTLKIRSTKLEDSAMYFCASTGQVGETQYFGPGTRLLVL.